This T cell receptor (beta chain) originates from a study of cytomegalovirus exposure and HLA in healthy donors. Turning to the study itself: Out of about 360 genotyped donors, about 81% belonged to the Caucasian-associated ancestry cluster.

This clone was recorded only once. Researchers ran the PCR with 60 Vbeta and 13 Jbeta primers. Here immunoSEQ multiplex PCR was the method, and the copy in TCRdb shows in-frame clones only, minus some. The table shows about 82,000 clones, with roughly 80% occurring only once. Germline-derived CDR1 and CDR2 are SGDLS and YYNGEE. V was clipped by 6 bases and J by 2 bases, with 11 bases between them. The CDR3 runs 13 residues. Specimen: PBMCs. This clonotype was sampled from a human donor in good health. The chain recombines TRBV9 with TRBJ1-2; perhaps TRBD1 as D (5 bases). Here the CDR3 reads CASKGQGNYGYTF. The DNA for the CDR3 is TGTGCCAGCAAAGGGCAGGGAAACTATGGCTACACCTTC.